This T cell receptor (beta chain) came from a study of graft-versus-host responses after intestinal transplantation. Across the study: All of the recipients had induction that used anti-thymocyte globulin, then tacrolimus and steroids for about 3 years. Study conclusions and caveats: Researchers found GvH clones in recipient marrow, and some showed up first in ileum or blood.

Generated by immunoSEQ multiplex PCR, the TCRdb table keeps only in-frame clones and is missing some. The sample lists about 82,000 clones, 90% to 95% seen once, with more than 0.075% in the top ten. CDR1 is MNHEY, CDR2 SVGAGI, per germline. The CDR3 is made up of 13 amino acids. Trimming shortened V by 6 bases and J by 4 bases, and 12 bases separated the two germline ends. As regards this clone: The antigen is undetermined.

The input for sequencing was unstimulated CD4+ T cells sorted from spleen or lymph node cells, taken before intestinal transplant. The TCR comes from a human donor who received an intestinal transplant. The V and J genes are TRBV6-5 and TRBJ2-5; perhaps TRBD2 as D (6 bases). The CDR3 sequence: CASRPGGGETQYF. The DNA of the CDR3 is TGTGCCAGCAGACCCGGGGGTGGAGAGACCCAGTACTTC.